This entry features one T cell receptor (beta chain) sequence. Its antigen is undetermined. Germline values: CDR1 MNHNS, CDR2 SASEGT. J gave up 8 bases and V 3 bases, and 6 bases lay outside the gene matches. CDR3 length: 15 amino acids. Both 60 Vbeta primers and 13 Jbeta primers went into the PCR. Sequencing was performed with immunoSEQ multiplex PCR; in TCRdb, only in-frame clones are kept and a portion is missing. The data show around 89,000 clones, roughly 80% seen once. The data derive from a study of cytomegalovirus exposure and HLA in healthy donors. Regarding the study as a whole: According to a later analysis, most TCR beta chains associated with CMV appeared HLA-restricted. The study recorded over 150 TCR beta chains that were cytomegalovirus-associated.

The study sampled nominally healthy donors, though unrecorded immune exposures were likely. The chain carries TRBV6-1 and TRBJ1-4, with 10 bases that match TRBD1. This TCR derives from a girl aged 2-15 years in good health and CMV-seropositive. Sequencing was done on a sample of PBMCs. The CDR3 here is CASSDRDRGGEKLFF. CDR3 DNA: TGTGCCAGCAGTGACCGGGACAGGGGTGGCGAAAAACTGTTTTTT.